The clone carrying this TCR beta chain has just a few counts. This specimen belongs to a study of blood T cell repertoires in COVID-19. As for the study in general: Sites across the United States, Italy and Spain contributed samples from acute and convalescent COVID-19. In each case, the material was cDNA or gDNA derived from T cells, B-cell-depleted T cells, or PBMCs.

There are 16 residues in the CDR3. Germline V gene lookup returns CDR1 MGHRA and CDR2 YSYEKL. The ends were cut back, 1 base at V and 0 bases at J, with 12 bases in the middle. Under the authors' procedure: From reference gene primer amplification, estimates of nucleated cell counts were derived. The protocol was immunoSEQ multiplex PCR, while the TCRdb copy is restricted to in-frame clones and leaves out a portion. V, J and clone size are those of that table, while D and trimming were read from the DNA. The data contain 200,000 to 300,000 clones, around 87% of them seen just once; the ten biggest clones take up over 2%.

Sequencing was performed on peripheral blood. The sequence came from a woman aged 45-65 years with acute or convalescent COVID-19. V gene TRBV4-1 combines with J gene TRBJ1-1, with D unresolved. The CDR3: CASSQATVTMNTEAFF. In DNA form, the CDR3 reads TGCGCCAGCAGCCAAGCTACAGTTACCATGAACACTGAAGCTTTCTTT.